These 4 T cell receptor beta chains originate from one sample sequenced in a study of shared clonotypes between healthy human individuals. Sequencing was performed with immunoSEQ multiplex PCR; in TCRdb, only in-frame clones are kept and a portion is missing. The sample yields approximately 740,000 clones, around 74% seen once. The source material was memory CD4+ T cells sorted from blood. Regarding subset: CD45RA-negative fraction. The receptors come from a woman aged 25 to 39 in good health.

The chain joins TRBV27 to TRBJ1-5; D remains unclear. Germline V gene data show CDR1 as MNHEY and CDR2 as SMNVEV (reference sequence). This CDR3 is 13 amino acids long. V shed 7 bases and J shed 4 bases, with 11 bases lying between them. CDR3 in amino acids: CASTAGLNQPQHF. CDR3 sequence (DNA): TGTGCCAGCACCGCGGGTCTGAATCAGCCCCAGCATTTT.

This clone has just a few counts. The chain carries TRBV19 and TRBJ2-2, with a tentative D call TRBD1 (5 bases). Germline V gene sequence: CDR1 LNHDA, CDR2 SQIVND (reference sequence). The CDR3 loop spans 16 amino acids. Trimming left V 3 bases short and J 2 bases short, with 13 bases between. The CDR3 loop is CASSMLLDSNTGELFF. CDR3 in DNA: TGTGCCAGTAGTATGCTCCTTGACAGCAACACCGGGGAGCTGTTTTTT. Full variable domain (outside the CDR3, taken from reference TRBV19 and TRBJ2-2): DGGITQSPKYLFRKEGQNVTLSCEQNLNHDAMYWYRQDPGQGLRLIYYSQIVNDFQKGDIAEGYSVSREKKESFPLTVTSAQKNPTAFYLCASSMLLDSNTGELFFGEGSRLTVL.

The chain carries TRBV10-2 and TRBJ2-3; TRBD2 aligns across 13 bases. The CDR3 is 14 residues long. Germline values: CDR1 WSHSY, CDR2 SAAADI. Trimming at V came to 10 bases and at J to 6 bases, leaving 7 bases not matched to a gene. The CDR3: CATGLAGDGDTQYF. The CDR3 DNA is TGCGCCACTGGACTAGCGGGAGATGGGGATACGCAGTATTTT.

The chain combines TRBV11-1 with TRBJ2-7; tentatively, D is TRBD1 (6 bases). V lost 5 bases and J lost 3, with 17 bases in between. CDR1 is SGHAT and CDR2 is FQDESV in the germline V gene (reference sequence). The length of the CDR3 is 15 residues. This CDR3 is CASSSGQNSFYEQYF. CDR3 nucleotide sequence: TGTGCCAGCAGCAGTGGACAGAACTCTTTCTACGAGCAGTACTTC.